This T cell receptor (beta chain) was recovered during a study of T and B cells in COVID-19 patients. As for the study in general: Recovered patients mostly had mild to moderate COVID-19 managed as outpatients. Active-infection patients were older, median roughly 67 years, than recovered patients, median roughly 37 years.

BIOMED2 TRB-A/B primer pools were used in multiplex TRB PCR. TCRdb independently ran MiXCR on the multiplex PCR reads; one entry per CDR3 protein. In the table there are more than 5,000 distinct CDR3 sequences, 33% of which are singletons. Each TRB amplification used about 250-550 ng of genomic DNA from blood. Germline CDR1 MNHNS, CDR2 SASEGT. Trimming took off 8 bases at V and 0 bases at J, with 14 bases between the two ends. CDR3 length: 15 amino acids. Concerning this clonotype itself: Its antigen is still unknown.

Study-wide results and caveats: Blood from mildly ill patients while symptomatic, and early samples from severe cases, were scarce.

The source material was blood. This sequence originates from a human donor with active COVID-19. V usage is TRBV6-1 and J usage is TRBJ1-5, with D possibly TRBD1 on 6 matching bases. The CDR3 bases are TGTGCCAGCGCGCCCCGGACAGCTAGCAATCAGCCCCAGCATTTT. As protein: CASAPRTASNQPQHF.